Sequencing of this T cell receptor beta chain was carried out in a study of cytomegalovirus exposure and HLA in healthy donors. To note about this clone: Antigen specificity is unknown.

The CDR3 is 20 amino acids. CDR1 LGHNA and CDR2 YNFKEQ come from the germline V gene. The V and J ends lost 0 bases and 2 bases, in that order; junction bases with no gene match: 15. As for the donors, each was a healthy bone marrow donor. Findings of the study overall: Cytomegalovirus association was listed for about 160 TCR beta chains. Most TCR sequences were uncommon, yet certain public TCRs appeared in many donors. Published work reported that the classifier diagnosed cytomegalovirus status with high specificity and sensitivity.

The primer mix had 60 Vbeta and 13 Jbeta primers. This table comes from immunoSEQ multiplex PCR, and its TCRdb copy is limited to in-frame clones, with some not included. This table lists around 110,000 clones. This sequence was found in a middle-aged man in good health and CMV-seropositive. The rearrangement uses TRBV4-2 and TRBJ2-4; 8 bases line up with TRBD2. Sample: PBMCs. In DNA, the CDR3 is TGTGCCAGCAGCCAAGAGAAGACGGGAGGGAGGATTGTACCCAAAAACATTCAGTACTTC. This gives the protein CASSQEKTGGRIVPKNIQYF.